This T cell receptor (beta chain) was sequenced in a study of cytomegalovirus exposure and HLA in healthy donors. Study-level points and caveats: Three chains linked to CMV were shown in vitro to be specific for CMV antigens. While the bulk of TCR sequences proved rare, some public TCRs turned up in many donors. It was reportedly the case that the classifier diagnosed cytomegalovirus status with high specificity and sensitivity.

Sequencing used immunoSEQ multiplex PCR; TCRdb keeps in-frame clones, though not all of them. The table lists about 160,000 clones, around 90% of them singletons. In the case of this clone: Its antigen is as yet unknown.

The donors were part of the validation cohort, which consisted of more than 90 subjects and was separate from the first cohort of 666 subjects. The CDR3 spans 15 residues. Trimming shortened V by 3 bases and J by 1 base, and 10 bases separated the two germline ends. Per the germline V gene, CDR1 is MDHEN and CDR2 is SYDVKM. The clonotype originates from a man younger than 35 in good health and CMV-seronegative. This sequence joins TRBV28 and TRBJ1-3; D not certain. Material: PBMCs. CDR3 loop: CASSFHGGSGNTIYF. Written as DNA, the CDR3 is TGTGCCAGCAGTTTTCACGGAGGATCTGGAAACACCATATATTTT.